This T cell receptor (beta chain) was recorded in a study of blood T cell repertoires in COVID-19. Study in general: Researchers got acute and convalescent COVID-19 samples from the United States, Italy and Spain. Sample material is recorded as cDNA or gDNA derived from T cells, B-cell-depleted T cells, or PBMCs.

V was clipped by 4 bases and J by 7 bases, with 11 bases between them. CDR1 and CDR2 (germline): SGHRS, YFSETQ. The CDR3 is made up of 12 amino acids. Libraries were prepared by immunoSEQ multiplex PCR; TCRdb keeps only in-frame clonotypes and omits some of them. The sample records 55,000 to 65,000 clones, roughly four fifths being singletons. The clonotype originates from a woman older than 75 with acute or convalescent COVID-19. The chain recombines TRBV5-1 with TRBJ1-2; D remains ambiguous. The sequenced material came from peripheral blood. CDR3 in DNA: TGCGCCAGCAGCACCGGTGGAGGTGGCTACACCTTC. This codes for CASSTGGGGYTF.